Following are 24 T cell receptor beta chains from one sample sequenced in a study of blood T cell repertoires in COVID-19. Libraries were prepared by immunoSEQ multiplex PCR; TCRdb keeps only in-frame clonotypes and omits some of them. Here the sample spans approximately 84,000 clones, roughly nine tenths being singletons. Sequenced material: peripheral blood. These receptor sequences come from a human donor with active COVID-19. The donor label of this sample is uncertain.

V and J are TRBV7-2 and TRBJ1-1; no firm D call. The germline V gene encodes CDR1 SGHTA and CDR2 FQGNSA. The CDR3 has 16 residues. Trimming stripped 4 bases from V and 0 bases from J, with 15 bases between. CDR3 sequence: CASSSPGWVLNTEAFF. The CDR3 DNA is TGTGCCAGCAGCTCCCCGGGATGGGTCTTGAACACTGAAGCTTTCTTT.

V usage is TRBV3-1 (or the pseudogene TRBV3-2) and J usage is TRBJ2-2, with 8 bases fitting TRBD1. CDR1 and CDR2 (germline): LGHDT, YNNKEL (reference sequence). V lost 4 bases and J lost 4; bases outside the gene matches: 17. The CDR3 length is 19 residues. The CDR3 nucleotides read TGTGCCAGCAGCCGTTCCCATACGAGGACCAGGGGGCGCACCGGGGAGCTGTTTTTT. This codes for CASSRSHTRTRGRTGELFF.

The V call is TRBV6-5, the J call TRBJ2-1, with TRBD1 matching 8 bases. The CDR3 covers 14 residues. Trimming at V came to 8 bases and at J to 5 bases, leaving 8 bases not matched to a gene. The germline V gene has CDR1 MNHEY and CDR2 SVGAGI. CDR3 amino acids: CASFRGPGNNEQFF. The CDR3 nucleotides read TGTGCCAGCTTCAGGGGGCCCGGGAACAATGAGCAGTTCTTC.

This chain uses TRBV10-2 with TRBJ2-6, with TRBD1 as a possible D gene (6 bases). Germline V gene sequence: CDR1 WSHSY, CDR2 SAAADI. Trimming shortened V by 10 bases and J by 0 bases, and 7 bases separated the two germline ends. This CDR3 comprises 13 residues. CDR3 sequence (DNA): TGCGCCACACAGGGCTCTGGGGCCAACGTCCTGACTTTC. Translation: CATQGSGANVLTF.

The rearrangement joins TRBV9 to TRBJ2-3; 8 bases map to TRBD2. V lost 4 bases to trimming and J lost 4 bases; unmatched junction nucleotides: 8. Looked up from germline, CDR1 is SGDLS and CDR2 is YYNGEE. The CDR3 totals 15 residues. CDR3 bases: TGTGCCAGCAGCAGGGCGGGGGGCGTCGCAGATACGCAGTATTTT. Residues: CASSRAGGVADTQYF. The complete variable domain, with remaining parts taken from reference TRBV9 and TRBJ2-3, reads DSGVTQTPKHLITATGQRVTLRCSPRSGDLSVYWYQQSLDQGLQFLIQYYNGEERAKGNILERFSAQQFPDLHSELNLSSLELGDSALYFCASSRAGGVADTQYFGPGTRLTVL.

This clone occurred many times. V is TRBV29-1 and J is TRBJ2-7; a weak D match, TRBD2 (6 bases). Germline values: CDR1 SQVTM, CDR2 ANQGSEA. The CDR3 totals 12 residues. This CDR3 is CLSSESSYEQYF. DNA for the CDR3: TGCCTCTCTAGCGAGAGCTCCTACGAGCAGTACTTC.

A few counts support this clone. The CDR3 nucleotides read TGTGCCAGCTCACCACGTGAACGAGGGCGAGCCACCTTC. Encoded protein: CASSPRERGRATF. V and J are TRBV18 and TRBJ1-2; D not certain. Trimming left V 1 base short and J 13 bases short, with 16 bases between. Germline V gives CDR1 KGHSH, CDR2 LQKENI. This CDR3 has 13 residues.

The CDR3 nucleotides read TGTGCCAGCAGTTTCGGGGAGAATCAGCCCCAGCATTTT. It translates to CASSFGENQPQHF. V is TRBV27 and J is TRBJ1-5; D not resolved. The CDR3 totals 13 residues. Trimming took off 3 bases at V and 4 bases at J, with 7 bases between the two ends. Germline-derived CDR1 and CDR2 are MNHEY and SMNVEV (reference sequence).

The chain links TRBV6-6 to TRBJ2-1, with 10 bases aligning to TRBD1. Germline-derived CDR1 and CDR2 are MNHNY and SVGAGI (reference sequence). Unmatched junction bases numbered 2, after V lost 0 bases and J lost 9 bases. This CDR3 is 14 amino acids long. The CDR3 bases are TGTGCCAGCAGTTACTCGGGACAGGGGACTGAGCAGTTCTTC. Residues: CASSYSGQGTEQFF.

This sequence joins TRBV5-1 and TRBJ2-1; maybe TRBD1 (6 bases). Germline V CDR1 and CDR2: SGHRS, YFSETQ. The CDR3 has 13 residues. The V and J ends lost 3 bases and 8 bases respectively, with 12 bases between them. CDR3 residues: CASSSLQGYEQFF. DNA for the CDR3: TGCGCCAGCAGCTCGCTACAGGGTTATGAGCAGTTCTTC.

This chain joins TRBV10-3 and TRBJ2-5; possible D gene TRBD1, 5 bases. The CDR3 runs 14 residues. The V gene's germline CDR1 is ENHRY and CDR2 SYGVKD. Trimming stripped 3 bases from V and 5 bases from J, with 13 bases between. CDR3 residues: CAISDSQGTETQYF. The CDR3 bases are TGTGCCATCAGTGATTCCCAGGGTACGGAGACCCAGTACTTC.

The chain combines TRBV11-2 with TRBJ1-1; 7 nucleotides align to TRBD1. Trimming at V came to 0 bases and at J to 1 base, leaving 11 bases not matched to a gene. CDR3 length equals 18 residues. Germline V lookup: CDR1 SGHAT, CDR2 FQNNGV. The CDR3 loop reads CASSLDGTDSQRNTEAFF. The CDR3 DNA reads as TGTGCCAGCAGCTTAGATGGGACAGACTCCCAGAGGAACACTGAAGCTTTCTTT.

This chain uses TRBV4-3 with TRBJ2-6; 9 positions match TRBD1. Germline CDR1 is LGHNA and CDR2 is YSLEER. There are 17 residues in the CDR3. Germline trimming cut 5 bases from V and 3 bases from J; bases unmatched to any gene: 8. The CDR3 region is CASSEMGQGSGANVLTF. The CDR3 DNA follows: TGCGCCAGCAGCGAGATGGGACAGGGTAGTGGGGCCAACGTCCTGACTTTC.

The V gene is TRBV19, the J gene TRBJ2-5; TRBD1 matches at 9 bases. CDR1 and CDR2 (germline): LNHDA, SQIVND (reference sequence). V gave up 3 bases and J gave up 5 bases; unmatched junction bases: 13. The CDR3 runs to 17 residues. CDR3 region: CASSMALPGTGRETQYF. CDR3 DNA: TGTGCCAGTAGTATGGCCCTGCCCGGGACAGGGAGGGAGACCCAGTACTTC.

The chain links TRBV29-1 to TRBJ2-7; D ambiguous. Germline V gene lookup returns CDR1 SQVTM and CDR2 ANQGSEA. V lost 7 bases to trimming and J lost 2 bases, with 6 bases between them. This CDR3 is built from 10 residues. As DNA, the CDR3 is TGCAGCGCGATAGCCTACGAGCAGTACTTC. Translation: CSAIAYEQYF.

The chain combines TRBV10-2 with TRBJ1-2; no clear D. The CDR3 loop spans 13 amino acids. Germline lookup yields CDR1 WSHSY and CDR2 SAAADI. Between the trimmed V and J ends, which lost 8 bases and 4 bases, there was a span of 14 bases. The CDR3 is CASRQTSGYGYTF. DNA of the CDR3: TGCGCCAGCCGCCAGACCAGCGGCTATGGCTACACCTTC.

V and J are TRBV5-1 and TRBJ2-7, with D possibly TRBD2 on 6 matching bases. The CDR3 has 13 residues. The ends were cut back, 0 bases at V and 7 bases at J, with 11 bases in the middle. Germline V gene lookup returns CDR1 SGHRS and CDR2 YFSETQ. DNA for the CDR3: TGCGCCAGCAGCTTGGAGGGCGCGGGGGAGCAGTACTTC. Translated, it gives CASSLEGAGEQYF.

The chain is built from TRBV4-1 and TRBJ2-6, with 10 bases matching TRBD1. The germline V gene has CDR1 MGHRA and CDR2 YSYEKL. The ends lost 2 bases at V and 0 bases at J; junction bases unmatched: 4. This CDR3 has 18 amino acids. The CDR3 sequence is CASSQQGQGTSGANVLTF. In nucleotides, the CDR3 is TGCGCCAGCAGCCAACAGGGACAGGGGACCTCTGGGGCCAACGTCCTGACTTTC.

V is TRBV28 and J is TRBJ1-2; 10 bases map to TRBD1. Germline CDR1 MDHEN, CDR2 SYDVKM. Germline trimming cut 8 bases from V and 3 bases from J; bases unmatched to any gene: 3. This CDR3 comprises 13 residues. This CDR3 is CASGQGGDYGYTF. The CDR3 DNA reads TGTGCCAGCGGACAGGGGGGGGACTATGGCTACACCTTC.

The chain combines TRBV28 with TRBJ2-1; D is undetermined. Germline V CDR1 and CDR2: MDHEN, SYDVKM. Trimming took 10 bases from V and 5 from J, leaving 15 bases between them. CDR3 length: 13 residues. The CDR3 sequence is CANGGARHNEQFF. The DNA for the CDR3 is TGTGCCAATGGTGGAGCCAGACACAATGAGCAGTTCTTC.

The chain employs TRBV15 and TRBJ2-3, with 10 bases fitting TRBD2. The CDR3 length is 14 residues. Germline CDR1 reads LNHNV; CDR2 reads YYDKDF (reference sequence). Germline trimming cut 1 base from V and 9 bases from J; bases unmatched to any gene: 4. The CDR3, as DNA: TGTGCCACCAGCAGAGTCCAGACTAGCGGGACGCAGTATTTT. Its protein product is CATSRVQTSGTQYF. Drawing the rest from reference TRBV15 and TRBJ2-3, the complete variable domain is DAMVIQNPRYQVTQFGKPVTLSCSQTLNHNVMYWYQQKSSQAPKLLFHYYDKDFNNEADTPDNFQSRRPNTSFCFLDIRSPGLGDTAMYLCATSRVQTSGTQYFGPGTRLTVL.

The rearrangement joins TRBV6-5 to TRBJ1-1; 10 bases line up with TRBD1. CDR3 length equals 16 residues. The germline V gene has CDR1 MNHEY and CDR2 SVGAGI. The ends lost 2 bases at V and 4 bases at J; junction bases unmatched: 7. The CDR3 DNA sequence: TGTGCCAGCAGTTACGGGACAGGGGCGGGCAGCACTGAAGCTTTCTTT. Translation gives CASSYGTGAGSTEAFF.

This chain uses TRBV5-8 with TRBJ2-7, with D maybe TRBD1 (6 bases). CDR3 size: 13 residues. V was pared by 6 bases and J by 2 bases, with 12 bases between. Germline V gene lookup returns CDR1 SGHTS and CDR2 YDEGEE. DNA for the CDR3: TGTGCCAGCAATAAGGACAGCCCCTACGAGCAGTACTTC. This codes for CASNKDSPYEQYF.

The rearrangement uses TRBV20-1 and TRBJ2-4; 7 bases line up with TRBD2. The CDR3 has 11 residues. V lost 5 bases, J lost 14 bases, and 9 bases stayed unmatched. Germline V gives CDR1 DFQATT, CDR2 SNEGSKA (reference sequence). CDR3: CSAHPGTKEYF. In DNA form, the CDR3 reads TGCAGTGCTCACCCCGGGACTAAGGAGTACTTC.